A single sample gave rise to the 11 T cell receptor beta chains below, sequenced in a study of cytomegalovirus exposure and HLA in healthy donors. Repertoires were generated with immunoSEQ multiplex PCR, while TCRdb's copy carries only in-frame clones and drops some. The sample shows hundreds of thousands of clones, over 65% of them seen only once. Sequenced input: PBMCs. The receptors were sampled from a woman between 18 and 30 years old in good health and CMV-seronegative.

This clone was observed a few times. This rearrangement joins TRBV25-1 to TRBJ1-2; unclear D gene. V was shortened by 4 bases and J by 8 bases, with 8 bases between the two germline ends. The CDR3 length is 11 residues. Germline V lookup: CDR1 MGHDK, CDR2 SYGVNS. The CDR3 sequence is CASSGKGGYTF. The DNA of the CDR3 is TGTGCCAGCAGTGGAAAAGGAGGCTACACCTTC.

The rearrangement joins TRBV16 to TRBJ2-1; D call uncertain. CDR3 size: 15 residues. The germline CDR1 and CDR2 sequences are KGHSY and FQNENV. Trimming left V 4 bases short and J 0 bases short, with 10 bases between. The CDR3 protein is CASSRSHLSYNEQFF. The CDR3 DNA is TGTGCCAGCAGCCGGTCACACCTCTCCTACAATGAGCAGTTCTTC.

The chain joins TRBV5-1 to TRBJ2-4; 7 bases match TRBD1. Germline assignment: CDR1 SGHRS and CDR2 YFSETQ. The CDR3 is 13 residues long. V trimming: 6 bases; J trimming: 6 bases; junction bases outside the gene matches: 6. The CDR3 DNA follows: TGCGCCAGCAAGCGACAGGGCACAAACATTCAGTACTTC. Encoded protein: CASKRQGTNIQYF.

The CDR3 nucleotides are TGTGCCAGCAGCTTGCCAGGGCCCCTCACCGAGCAGTACTTC. Translated: CASSLPGPLTEQYF. The chain uses TRBV5-4 and TRBJ2-7; weak D call: TRBD1 (5 bases). Trimming pared 1 base from V and 6 bases from J, leaving 14 bases between. This CDR3 is built from 14 residues. The V gene's germline CDR1 is SGHNT and CDR2 YYREEE (reference sequence).

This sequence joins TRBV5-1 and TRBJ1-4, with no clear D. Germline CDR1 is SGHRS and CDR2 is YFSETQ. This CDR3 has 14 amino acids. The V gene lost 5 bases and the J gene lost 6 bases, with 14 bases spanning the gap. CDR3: CASRPGRLDEKLFF. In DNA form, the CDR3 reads TGCGCCAGCAGACCTGGACGGTTGGATGAAAAACTGTTTTTT. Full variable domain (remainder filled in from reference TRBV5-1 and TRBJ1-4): KAGVTQTPRYLIKTRGQQVTLSCSPISGHRSVSWYQQTPGQGLQFLFEYFSETQRNKGNFPGRFSGRQFSNSRSEMNVSTLELGDSALYLCASRPGRLDEKLFFGSGTQLSVL.

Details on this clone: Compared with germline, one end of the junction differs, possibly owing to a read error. CDR3 DNA sequence: TGTGCCAGCAGCCAAGATGGACTAGCGGGTACGAAGTATTTT. Protein product: CASSQDGLAGTKYF. The chain employs TRBV14 and TRBJ2-3, with TRBD2 identical over 11 bases. CDR1 and CDR2 (germline): SGHDN, FVKESK. This CDR3 is 14 amino acids long.

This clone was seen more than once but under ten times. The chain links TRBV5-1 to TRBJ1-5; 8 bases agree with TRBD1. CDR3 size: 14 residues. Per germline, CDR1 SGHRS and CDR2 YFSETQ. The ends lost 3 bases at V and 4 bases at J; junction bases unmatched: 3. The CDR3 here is CASSSGGRNQPQHF. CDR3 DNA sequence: TGCGCCAGCAGCTCAGGGGGCAGGAATCAGCCCCAGCATTTT. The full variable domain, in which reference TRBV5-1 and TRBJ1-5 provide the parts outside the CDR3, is KAGVTQTPRYLIKTRGQQVTLSCSPISGHRSVSWYQQTPGQGLQFLFEYFSETQRNKGNFPGRFSGRQFSNSRSEMNVSTLELGDSALYLCASSSGGRNQPQHFGDGTRLSIL.

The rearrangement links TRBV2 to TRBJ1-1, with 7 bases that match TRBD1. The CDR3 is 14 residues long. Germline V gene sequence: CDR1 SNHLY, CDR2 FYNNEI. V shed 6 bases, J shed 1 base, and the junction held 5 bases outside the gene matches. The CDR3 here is CASSQGQPNTEAFF. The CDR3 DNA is TGTGCCAGCAGCCAGGGACAGCCGAACACTGAAGCTTTCTTT. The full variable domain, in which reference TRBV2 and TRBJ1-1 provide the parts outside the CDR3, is EPEVTQTPSHQVTQMGQEVILRCVPISNHLYFYWYRQILGQKVEFLVSFYNNEISEKSEIFDDQFSVERPDGSNFTLKIRSTKLEDSAMYFCASSQGQPNTEAFFGQGTRLTVV.

The CDR3 here is CAWSFDRGESPLHF. CDR3 coding DNA: TGTGCCTGGAGTTTTGACAGGGGCGAATCACCCCTCCACTTT. This chain uses TRBV30 with TRBJ1-6; 8 positions agree with TRBD1. The junction had 7 bases not matched to a gene; V was cut back by 2 bases and J by 10 bases. This CDR3 region has 14 residues. Germline lookup yields CDR1 GTSNPN and CDR2 SVGIG (reference sequence).

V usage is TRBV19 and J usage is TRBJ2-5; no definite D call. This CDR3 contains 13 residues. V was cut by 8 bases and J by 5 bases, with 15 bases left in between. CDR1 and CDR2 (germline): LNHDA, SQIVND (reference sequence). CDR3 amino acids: CASLESGSETQYF. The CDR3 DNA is TGTGCCAGTCTCGAATCGGGTTCGGAGACCCAGTACTTC.

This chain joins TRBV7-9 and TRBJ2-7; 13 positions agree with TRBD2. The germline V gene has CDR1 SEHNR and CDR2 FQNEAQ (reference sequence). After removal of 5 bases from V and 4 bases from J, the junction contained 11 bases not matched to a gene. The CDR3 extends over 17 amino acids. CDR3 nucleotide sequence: TGTGCCAGCAGCACCGGGACTAGCGGGGTCCTGCCGTACGAGCAGTACTTC. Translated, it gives CASSTGTSGVLPYEQYF.